These 31 T cell receptor beta chains share one sample of origin, sequenced in a study of blood T cells in healthy people across ages. Using a J-beta primer mix together with a sample-barcoded 5' primer, a second PCR was run for about 6 to 11 cycles. MiXCR, applied by TCRdb to the 5' RACE reads, yields one record per CDR3 protein. The sample yields about 1.1 million distinct CDR3 sequences, less than 45% seen once. Sequencing input: blood. Receptor source: a man in his late teens or twenties in good health.

The genes are TRBV7-2 and TRBJ2-1, with D perhaps assigned TRBD1 or TRBD2 (5 bases each). CDR1 is SGHTA, CDR2 FQGNSA, per germline. Between the trimmed V and J ends, which lost 7 bases and 9 bases, there was a span of 13 bases. The CDR3 covers 12 residues. This CDR3 reads CASNQGVGEQFF. The CDR3, as DNA: TGTGCCAGCAACCAGGGAGTGGGTGAGCAGTTCTTC.

This clonotype was recorded a few times. The chain couples TRBV2 to TRBJ2-3; D gene uncertain. CDR1 is SNHLY, CDR2 FYNNEI, per germline. V lost 3 bases, J lost 3 bases, and 10 bases lay in between. CDR3 size: 14 residues. For the CDR3, the DNA is TGTGCCAGCAGTGAGGGCAGAGAGACAGATACGCAGTATTTT. Translated: CASSEGRETDTQYF.

Only a few counts were recorded for this clonotype. The J gene is TRBJ2-1, the V gene TRBV4-3; 8 bases agree with TRBD1. V gave up 4 bases and J gave up 9 bases; unmatched junction bases: 2. This CDR3 spans 12 amino acids. CDR1 is LGHNA, CDR2 YSLEER, per germline. The DNA of the CDR3 is TGCGCCAGCAGCCGGACAGGGTTTGAGCAGTTCTTC. It is translated as CASSRTGFEQFF.

This clonotype was seen a few times. The chain links TRBV6-1 to TRBJ2-3; D is perhaps TRBD1 (6 bases). Trimming left V 3 bases short and J 1 base short, with 8 bases between. Germline-derived CDR1 and CDR2 are MNHNS and SASEGT. The CDR3 covers 14 residues. CDR3 nucleotide sequence: TGTGCCAGCAGTGACCAGGGGCGCACAGATACGCAGTATTTT. It yields the protein CASSDQGRTDTQYF.

The chain has TRBV20-1 and TRBJ2-6; no clear D gene. Germline CDR1 DFQATT, CDR2 SNEGSKA (reference sequence). The V gene lost 6 bases and the J gene lost 1 base, with 10 bases spanning the gap. This CDR3 has 14 residues. The CDR3 reads CSALQRSGANVLTF. The CDR3 nucleotides are TGCAGTGCACTTCAAAGATCTGGGGCCAACGTCCTGACTTTC.

This clonotype was seen more than once but under ten times. The gene calls are TRBV28 and TRBJ2-3; D may be TRBD2 (7 bases). V lost 8 bases, J lost 5 bases, and 23 bases lay in between. CDR1 and CDR2 from the germline V gene are MDHEN and SYDVKM. CDR3 length: 16 amino acids. The CDR3 region has the DNA TGTGCCAGCCTCACCCCAGGGAGGGGGGGGGTAGATACGCAGTATTTT. It encodes CASLTPGRGGVDTQYF.

The chain joins TRBV7-2 to TRBJ2-7, with D unclear. V lost 5 bases, J lost 7 bases, and 21 bases lay in between. This CDR3 comprises 15 residues. CDR1 is SGHTA, CDR2 FQGNSA, per germline. The CDR3: CASSRFSSNYNEQYF. Written as DNA, the CDR3 is TGTGCCAGCAGCCGCTTTAGTTCCAATTACAATGAGCAGTACTTC.

This clonotype was counted between two and nine times. This sequence joins TRBV6-5 and TRBJ2-1; 7 positions agree with TRBD1. J gave up 3 bases and V 6 bases, and 8 bases lay outside the gene matches. The V gene's germline CDR1 is MNHEY and CDR2 SVGAGI. The CDR3 has 15 residues. For the CDR3, the DNA is TGTGCCAGCAGAGAACCCGGACAGGACTACAATGAGCAGTTCTTC. Translating gives CASREPGQDYNEQFF.

In this sample, this clonotype turned up a few times. J is TRBJ1-1 and V is TRBV20-1; D remains unclear. This CDR3 spans 13 amino acids. V lost 3 bases and J 3 bases, leaving 11 bases between the germline ends. Germline V CDR1 and CDR2: DFQATT, SNEGSKA (reference sequence). CDR3 protein: CSASRPADTEAFF. As DNA, the CDR3 is TGCAGTGCTAGTAGGCCCGCGGACACTGAAGCTTTCTTT.

Concerning this clonotype: A much larger clone sits a single nucleotide away, making a read error possible. V usage is TRBV12-3 or TRBV12-4 and J usage is TRBJ1-6, with D possibly TRBD1 on 6 matching bases. The CDR3 has 13 amino acids. Written as DNA, the CDR3 is TGTGCCAGCAGCCTGGACAGTAATTCACCCCCCCACTTT. The encoded protein is CASSLDSNSPPHF.

The chain carries TRBV12-3 or TRBV12-4 and TRBJ2-7, with 8 positions matching TRBD1. This CDR3 region has 16 residues. The junction had 12 bases not matched to a gene; V was cut back by 6 bases and J by 2 bases. In DNA, the CDR3 is TGTGCCAGCAGGCCTCCAACAGGGGGGACGCCCTACGAGCAGTACTTC. Its translation: CASRPPTGGTPYEQYF.

This chain's CDR3 is CASSSLRGLSSYNEQFF. DNA for the CDR3: TGTGCCAGCAGTTCCCTACGGGGTCTGAGCTCCTACAATGAGCAGTTCTTC. The chain is built from TRBV6-5 and TRBJ2-1; D is perhaps TRBD2 (5 bases). The ends were cut back, 4 bases at V and 0 bases at J, with 16 bases in the middle. Germline CDR1 and CDR2: MNHEY and SVGAGI. This CDR3 has 17 residues.

The rearrangement joins TRBV4-3 to TRBJ2-1, with a possible D match to TRBD2 (5 bases). CDR3 length: 13 amino acids. V lost 2 bases, J lost 9 bases, and 11 bases lay in between. Germline V gene lookup returns CDR1 LGHNA and CDR2 YSLEER. The CDR3 is CASSQSLGSEQFF. In DNA form, the CDR3 reads TGCGCCAGCAGCCAAAGTCTGGGGAGTGAGCAGTTCTTC.

A few counts support this clonotype. The chain has TRBV7-3 and TRBJ2-1, with 9 bases aligning to TRBD1. The CDR3 runs to 13 residues. Germline V lookup: CDR1 SGHTA, CDR2 FQGTGA. The V segment lost 6 bases and the J segment 7 bases; nucleotides outside the gene matches: 4. The CDR3 is CASSWDRENEQFF. CDR3 DNA: TGTGCCAGCAGTTGGGACAGGGAAAATGAGCAGTTCTTC.

This clonotype was recorded at least ten times. The chain recombines TRBV29-1 with TRBJ2-7; D is possibly TRBD1 (5 bases). Germline V gene lookup returns CDR1 SQVTM and CDR2 ANQGSEA. Trimming pared 0 bases from V and 0 bases from J, leaving 9 bases between. The CDR3 covers 14 residues. The CDR3 sequence is CSVEEPDSSYEQYF. CDR3 sequence (DNA): TGCAGCGTTGAAGAGCCAGACAGCTCCTACGAGCAGTACTTC.

This clonotype was observed a handful of times. V gene TRBV15 combines with J gene TRBJ1-1; no clear D gene. The length of the CDR3 is 12 residues. The germline V and J ends were trimmed by 0 bases and 7 bases, with 6 bases remaining between them. In germline, CDR1 is LNHNV, CDR2 YYDKDF (reference sequence). CDR3 region: CATSRERFEAFF. In DNA, the CDR3 is TGTGCCACCAGCAGAGAACGGTTTGAAGCTTTCTTT.

The rearrangement links TRBV2 to TRBJ2-7; TRBD2 might be the D (7 bases). Germline CDR1 and CDR2: SNHLY and FYNNEI. The CDR3 extends over 16 amino acids. The ends were cut back, 2 bases at V and 0 bases at J, with 14 bases in the middle. The CDR3 sequence is CASSERRGHSSYEQYF. The CDR3 nucleotides are TGTGCCAGCAGTGAAAGGCGGGGGCATAGCTCCTACGAGCAGTACTTC.

V is TRBV6-2 or TRBV6-3 and J is TRBJ2-4; 9 bases match TRBD1. Near its end, the DNA agrees better with TRBJ2-7, so the J call may be wrong. Germline V CDR1 and CDR2: MNHEY, SVGEGT. The CDR3 is made up of 15 amino acids. CDR3 nucleotides: TGTGCCAGCAGTTACTATGGACAGGGGACGTACGAGCAGTACTTC. Translated, it gives CASSYYGQGTYEQYF.

This clonotype was counted between two and nine times. The rearrangement links TRBV6-2 or TRBV6-3 to TRBJ2-3; TRBD2 agrees at 7 bases. Germline CDR1 and CDR2: MNHEY and SVGEGT. The CDR3 covers 16 residues. Losses at the gene ends were 0 bases for V and 4 bases for J; bases not matched to a gene: 7. This CDR3 is CASSYSPGGAADTQYF. Here the CDR3 DNA reads TGTGCCAGCAGTTACTCTCCGGGGGGAGCAGCAGATACGCAGTATTTT.

With regard to this clonotype: Mismatch with germline at one junction end may stem from a read error. The chain is built from TRBV6-2 or TRBV6-3 and TRBJ1-2; tentatively, D is TRBD1 (6 bases). The CDR3 totals 16 residues. Germline V gene sequence: CDR1 MNHEY, CDR2 SVGEGT. The CDR3, as DNA: TGTGCCAACAGTTTCGATCGGGACAAAGGAAACTATGGCTACACCTTC. Its translation: CANSFDRDKGNYGYTF.

This chain links TRBV5-6 with TRBJ2-7; D is possibly TRBD2 (5 bases). The J call may be incorrect, as the DNA end agrees better with TRBJ2-4. There are 16 residues in the CDR3. The V gene's germline CDR1 is SGHDT and CDR2 YYEEEE. The CDR3 sequence: CASSPRGGGAKNIQYF. CDR3 nucleotides: TGTGCCAGCAGCCCCCGAGGAGGTGGGGCCAAAAACATTCAGTACTTC.

V and J are TRBV4-2 and TRBJ2-1, with D unresolved. V was clipped by 0 bases and J by 6 bases, with 9 bases between them. This CDR3 has 14 residues. Looked up from germline, CDR1 is LGHNA and CDR2 is YNFKEQ. The CDR3: CASSQEGTCNEQFF. The CDR3 bases are TGTGCCAGCAGCCAAGAGGGAACTTGCAATGAGCAGTTCTTC.

This clonotype came up a few times. The J gene is TRBJ2-5, the V gene TRBV12-3 or TRBV12-4; 15 nucleotides match TRBD2. V was clipped by 3 bases and J by 5 bases; unmatched bases: 13. The CDR3 has 19 amino acids. The CDR3 is CASSLPGLAGGRLTETQYF. The CDR3 DNA follows: TGTGCCAGCAGTTTGCCGGGACTAGCGGGGGGACGTCTTACGGAGACCCAGTACTTC.

This clonotype was seen once. V is TRBV6-5 and J is TRBJ2-1; 11 bases map to TRBD2. This CDR3 contains 18 residues. Germline CDR1 reads MNHEY; CDR2 reads SVGAGI. J gave up 4 bases and V 0 bases, and 8 bases lay outside the gene matches. The chain's CDR3 is CASSYSDLAGGGYNEQFF. In DNA, the CDR3 is TGTGCCAGCAGTTACTCGGACCTAGCGGGAGGAGGGTACAATGAGCAGTTCTTC.

The J gene is TRBJ2-1, the V gene TRBV7-9; 7 nucleotides match TRBD1. The tail of the sequence fits TRBJ2-7 better, so the J call may be wrong. CDR3 size: 15 residues. Germline loops: CDR1 SEHNR, CDR2 FQNEAQ (reference sequence). CDR3 in DNA: TGTGCCAGCAGCTTACAGGGGGTTCCCTACAATGAGCAGTACTTC. Its protein product is CASSLQGVPYNEQYF.

This clonotype was seen only a few times. This sequence joins TRBV28 and TRBJ2-3; 8 bases align to TRBD2. The length of the CDR3 is 16 residues. Trimming at V came to 5 bases and at J to 2 bases, leaving 9 bases not matched to a gene. Per the germline V gene, CDR1 is MDHEN and CDR2 is SYDVKM. The CDR3 loop is CASSLFGTSFTDTQYF. For the CDR3, the DNA is TGTGCCAGCAGTCTCTTCGGGACTAGTTTCACAGATACGCAGTATTTT.

The rearrangement links TRBV7-9 to TRBJ1-2; D not resolved. Trimming left V 5 bases short and J 5 bases short, with 21 bases between. Germline values: CDR1 SEHNR, CDR2 FQNEAQ (reference sequence). The CDR3 contains 16 residues. CDR3 in DNA: TGTGCCAGCAGCCCCGAAGCCCCTTCGTTTTGGTATGGCTACACCTTC. This encodes CASSPEAPSFWYGYTF.

This sequence joins TRBV4-3 and TRBJ2-5; 7 bases match TRBD2. The CDR3 is 16 residues long. In germline, CDR1 is LGHNA, CDR2 YSLEER. The junction had 8 bases not matched to a gene; V was cut back by 0 bases and J by 4 bases. CDR3 DNA: TGCGCCAGCAGCCAAGATCGGGGAGGGGAGGTAGAGACCCAGTACTTC. Translation gives CASSQDRGGEVETQYF.

A few counts support this clonotype. The chain uses TRBV6-1 and TRBJ1-2; a weak D match, TRBD1 (5 bases). This CDR3 has 15 amino acids. The germline gives CDR1 MNHNS, CDR2 SASEGT. The V gene lost 0 bases and the J gene lost 5 bases, with 13 bases spanning the gap. The CDR3 sequence: CASSEAGVPRYGYTF. The DNA of the CDR3 is TGTGCCAGCAGTGAAGCGGGGGTACCCCGATATGGCTACACCTTC.

The V and J genes are TRBV6-2 or TRBV6-3 and TRBJ2-5; TRBD2 agrees at 11 bases. This CDR3 comprises 15 residues. V dropped 6 bases and J dropped 11; count of bases not matched to a gene: 14. Per the germline V gene, CDR1 is MNHEY and CDR2 is SVGEGT. CDR3 in amino acids: CASSRTSGSYNEQYF. The CDR3 nucleotides are TGTGCCAGCAGCAGGACTAGCGGGTCCTACAATGAGCAGTACTTC.

The chain links TRBV25-1 to TRBJ1-4; no firm D call. Germline CDR1 MGHDK, CDR2 SYGVNS. V lost 3 bases and J 4 bases, leaving 6 bases between the germline ends. The CDR3 runs to 13 residues. The CDR3 spells CASSEENNEKLFF. The CDR3 bases are TGTGCCAGCAGTGAGGAGAATAATGAAAAACTGTTTTTT.